This TCR beta chain was documented in a study of T cell changes during pregnancy in multiple sclerosis. Germline V gives CDR1 GTSNPN, CDR2 SVGIG (reference sequence). Trimming cost V 0 bases and J 4 bases; bases outside gene matches: 7. There are 16 residues in the CDR3. Here immunoSEQ multiplex PCR was the method, and the copy in TCRdb shows in-frame clones only, minus some. The data hold some 30,000 clones, with about 90% observed a single time. V gene TRBV30 combines with J gene TRBJ2-2; TRBD2 matches 8 bases. This TCR came from a female donor in good health, enrolled as a control in a pregnancy study. This sample comprised CD4+ T cells from peripheral blood mononuclear cells, obtained in the third trimester of pregnancy. This CDR3 is CAWSVLSGAPTGELFF. CDR3 sequence (DNA): TGTGCCTGGAGTGTACTTAGCGGGGCCCCCACCGGGGAGCTGTTTTTT.